What follows is one TCR beta chain and its context. This sample stems from a study of beta chain features in type 1 diabetes. cDNA synthesis used the whole RNA isolate, giving expressed TCRB sequences. Profiling relied on immunoSEQ multiplex PCR, and the TCRdb table lists in-frame clones only, not all of them. Of roughly 310,000 clones in the sample, about 11% were seen once. J gave up 0 bases and V 8 bases, and 0 bases lay outside the gene matches. The CDR3 runs to 13 residues. Germline lookup yields CDR1 SGHTA and CDR2 FQGNSA. The chain employs TRBV7-2 and TRBJ2-1; 8 nucleotides line up with TRBD2. The specimen was naive CD4+ T cells from blood. The TCR originated in a woman aged 30 to 39 in good health. The CDR3, as DNA: TGTGCCAGCGCGGGGGGCTCCTACAATGAGCAGTTCTTC. This translates into CASAGGSYNEQFF.